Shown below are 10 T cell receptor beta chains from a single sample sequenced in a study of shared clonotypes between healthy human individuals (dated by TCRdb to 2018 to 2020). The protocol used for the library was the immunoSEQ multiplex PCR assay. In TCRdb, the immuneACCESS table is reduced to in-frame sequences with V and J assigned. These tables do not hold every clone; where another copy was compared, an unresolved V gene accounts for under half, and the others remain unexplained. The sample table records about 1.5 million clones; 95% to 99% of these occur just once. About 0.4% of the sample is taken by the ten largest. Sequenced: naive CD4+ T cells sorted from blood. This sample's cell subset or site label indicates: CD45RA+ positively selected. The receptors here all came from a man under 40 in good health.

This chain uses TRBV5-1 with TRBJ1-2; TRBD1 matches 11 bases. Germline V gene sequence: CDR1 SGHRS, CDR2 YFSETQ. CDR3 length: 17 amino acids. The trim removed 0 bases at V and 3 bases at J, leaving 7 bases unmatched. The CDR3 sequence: CASSLEAQGQGDYGYTF. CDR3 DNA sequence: TGCGCCAGCAGCTTGGAGGCCCAGGGACAGGGGGACTATGGCTACACCTTC.

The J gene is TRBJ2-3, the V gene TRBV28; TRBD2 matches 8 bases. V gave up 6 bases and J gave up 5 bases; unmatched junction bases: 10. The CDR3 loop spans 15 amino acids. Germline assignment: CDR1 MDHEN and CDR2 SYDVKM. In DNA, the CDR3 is TGTGCCAGCAGCGACCCGGGACTAGGGGTAGATACGCAGTATTTT. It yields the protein CASSDPGLGVDTQYF.

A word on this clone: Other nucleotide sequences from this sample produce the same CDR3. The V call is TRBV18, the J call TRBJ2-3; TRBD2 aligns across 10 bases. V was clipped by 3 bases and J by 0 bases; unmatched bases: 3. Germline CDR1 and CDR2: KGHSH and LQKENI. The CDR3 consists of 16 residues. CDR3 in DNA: TGTGCCAGCTCACCGGTAGCGGGAGGTAGCACAGATACGCAGTATTTT. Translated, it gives CASSPVAGGSTDTQYF.

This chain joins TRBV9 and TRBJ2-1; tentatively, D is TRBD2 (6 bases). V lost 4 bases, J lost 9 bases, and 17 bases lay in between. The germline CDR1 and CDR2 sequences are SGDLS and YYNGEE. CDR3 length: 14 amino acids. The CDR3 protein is CASSPARGGAEQFF. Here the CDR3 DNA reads TGTGCCAGCAGCCCGGCTCGAGGAGGGGCTGAGCAGTTCTTC.

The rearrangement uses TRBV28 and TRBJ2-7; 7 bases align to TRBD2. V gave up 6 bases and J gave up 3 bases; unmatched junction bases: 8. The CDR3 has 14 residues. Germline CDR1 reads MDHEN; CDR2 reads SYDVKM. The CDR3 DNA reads TGTGCCAGCAGAAAAGCGGGGTGGGGCTACGAGCAGTACTTC. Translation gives CASRKAGWGYEQYF. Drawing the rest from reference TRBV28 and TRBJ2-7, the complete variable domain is DVKVTQSSRYLVKRTGEKVFLECVQDMDHENMFWYRQDPGLGLRLIYFSYDVKMKEKGDIPEGYSVSREKKERFSLILESASTNQTSMYLCASRKAGWGYEQYFGPGTRLTVT.

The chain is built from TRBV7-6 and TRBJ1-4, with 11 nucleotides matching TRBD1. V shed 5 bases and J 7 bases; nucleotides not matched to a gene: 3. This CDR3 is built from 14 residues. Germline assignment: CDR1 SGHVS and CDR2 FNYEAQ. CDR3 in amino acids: CASSKDRGREKLFF. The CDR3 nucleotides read TGTGCCAGCAGCAAGGACAGGGGGCGTGAAAAACTGTTTTTT. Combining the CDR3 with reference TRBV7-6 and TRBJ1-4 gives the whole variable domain GAGVSQSPRYKVTKRGQDVALRCDPISGHVSLYWYRQALGQGPEFLTYFNYEAQQDKSGLPNDRFSAERPEGSISTLTIQRTEQRDSAMYRCASSKDRGREKLFFGSGTQLSVL.

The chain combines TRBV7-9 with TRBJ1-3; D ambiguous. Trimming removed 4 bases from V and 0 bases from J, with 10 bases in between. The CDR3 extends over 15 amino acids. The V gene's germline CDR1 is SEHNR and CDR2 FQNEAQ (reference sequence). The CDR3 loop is CASSSPAPSGNTIYF. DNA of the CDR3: TGTGCCAGCAGCTCCCCGGCTCCCTCTGGAAACACCATATATTTT.

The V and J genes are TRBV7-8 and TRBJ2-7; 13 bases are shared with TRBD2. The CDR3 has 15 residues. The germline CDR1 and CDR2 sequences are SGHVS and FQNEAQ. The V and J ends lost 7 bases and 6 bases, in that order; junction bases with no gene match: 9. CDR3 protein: CASTSGLAGVGEQYF. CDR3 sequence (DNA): TGTGCCAGCACCTCCGGACTAGCGGGAGTCGGCGAGCAGTACTTC. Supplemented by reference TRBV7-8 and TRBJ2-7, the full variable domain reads GAGVSQSPRYKVAKRGQDVALRCDPISGHVSLFWYQQALGQGPEFLTYFQNEAQLDKSGLPSDRFFAERPEGSVSTLKIQRTQQEDSAVYLCASTSGLAGVGEQYFGPGTRLTVT.

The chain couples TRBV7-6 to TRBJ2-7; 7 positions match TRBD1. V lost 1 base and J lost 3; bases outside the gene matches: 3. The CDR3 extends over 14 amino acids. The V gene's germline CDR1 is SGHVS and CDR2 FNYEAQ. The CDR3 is CASSLGDSLYEQYF. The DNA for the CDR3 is TGTGCCAGCAGCTTAGGGGACAGCCTCTACGAGCAGTACTTC.

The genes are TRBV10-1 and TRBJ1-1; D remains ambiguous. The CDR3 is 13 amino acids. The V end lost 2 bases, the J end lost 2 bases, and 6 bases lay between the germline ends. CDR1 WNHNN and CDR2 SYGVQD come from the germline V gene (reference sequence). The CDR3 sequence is CASSEKTNTEAFF. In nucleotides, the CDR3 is TGCGCCAGCAGTGAGAAGACAAACACTGAAGCTTTCTTT.